This section outlines one TCR beta chain sequence together with its context. Its antigen is not identified. Trimming left V 0 bases short and J 9 bases short, with 8 bases between. The V gene's germline CDR1 is ENHRY and CDR2 SYGVKD. The length of the CDR3 is 13 residues. The data are from a study of T cell responses to AZD1222 COVID-19 vaccine. Notes on the study in general: There were mostly white British donors and more females than males, and clonal diversity was possibly underestimated. Among spike-specific TCRs, nearly half reportedly target unmutated variant regions. Only after the peak T cell response were repertoires sampled.

Sequencing was performed with immunoSEQ multiplex PCR; in TCRdb, only in-frame clones are kept and a portion is missing. This table holds 95,000 to 100,000 clones, 87% found once. The source was peripheral blood, collected 28 days after the second AZD1222 dose. The chain is built from TRBV10-3 and TRBJ2-2; D is unclear. The sequence was collected from an adult who received the AZD1222 COVID-19 vaccine. CDR3 loop: CAISESMVRELFF. In DNA form, the CDR3 reads TGTGCCATCAGTGAGTCGATGGTAAGGGAGCTGTTTTTT.